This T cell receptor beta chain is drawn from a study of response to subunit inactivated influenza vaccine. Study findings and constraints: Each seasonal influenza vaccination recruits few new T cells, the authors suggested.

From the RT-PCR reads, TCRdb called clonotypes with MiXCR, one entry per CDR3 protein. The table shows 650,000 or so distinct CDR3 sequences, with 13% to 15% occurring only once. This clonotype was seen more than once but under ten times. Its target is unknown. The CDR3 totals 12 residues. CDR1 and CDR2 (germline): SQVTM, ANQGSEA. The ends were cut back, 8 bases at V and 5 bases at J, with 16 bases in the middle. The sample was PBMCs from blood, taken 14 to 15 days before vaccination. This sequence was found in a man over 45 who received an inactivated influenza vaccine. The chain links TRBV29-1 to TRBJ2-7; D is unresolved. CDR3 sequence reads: CSTRTRGHEQYF. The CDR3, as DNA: TGCAGCACCCGGACGAGAGGCCACGAGCAGTACTTC.